One and the same sample provided the 23 T cell receptor beta chains below, sequenced in a study of cytomegalovirus exposure and HLA in healthy donors. PCR employed 60 Vbeta and 13 Jbeta primers. TCRdb keeps only in-frame clones here, not all; method: immunoSEQ multiplex PCR. The sample carries some 130,000 clones, roughly 88% recorded once. Sequencing input: PBMCs. Receptor source: a boy aged 5 to 17 in good health and CMV-seronegative.

The chain couples TRBV10-3 to TRBJ2-7; 10 bases are shared with TRBD1. Looked up from germline, CDR1 is ENHRY and CDR2 is SYGVKD. The CDR3 totals 15 residues. Trimming removed 3 bases from V and 2 bases from J; junction bases left unmatched: 4. The CDR3 here is CAISEPGQGTYEQYF. The CDR3 DNA reads as TGTGCCATCAGTGAACCGGGACAGGGGACCTACGAGCAGTACTTC.

The V and J genes are TRBV6-1 and TRBJ1-3; maybe TRBD1 (6 bases). The V gene's germline CDR1 is MNHNS and CDR2 SASEGT. V lost 2 bases to trimming and J lost 4 bases, with 15 bases between them. This CDR3 spans 16 amino acids. The chain's CDR3 is CASSERGGAFGNTIYF. As DNA, the CDR3 is TGTGCCAGCAGTGAACGGGGGGGCGCTTTCGGAAACACCATATATTTT.

This sequence joins TRBV7-9 and TRBJ2-1; 7 bases match TRBD2. Germline lookup yields CDR1 SEHNR and CDR2 FQNEAQ (reference sequence). Unmatched junction bases numbered 11, after V lost 5 bases and J lost 4 bases. The CDR3 length is 16 residues. The CDR3 nucleotides are TGTGCCAGCAGCCCCGGGACTGCAGCGGGATACAATGAGCAGTTCTTC. Translating gives CASSPGTAAGYNEQFF.

The V and J genes are TRBV7-2 and TRBJ2-1; TRBD2 aligns across 9 bases. V shed 3 bases and J 4 bases; nucleotides not matched to a gene: 10. CDR1 and CDR2 from the germline V gene are SGHTA and FQGNSA. The CDR3 consists of 17 residues. The DNA for the CDR3 is TGTGCCAGCAGCTTCTTACAGGGACTAGCCAAATACAATGAGCAGTTCTTC. This gives the protein CASSFLQGLAKYNEQFF.

The chain joins TRBV7-9 to TRBJ2-2; 8 positions match TRBD2. CDR3 size: 16 residues. J gave up 5 bases and V 5 bases, and 10 bases lay outside the gene matches. Germline V gives CDR1 SEHNR, CDR2 FQNEAQ (reference sequence). CDR3 nucleotide sequence: TGTGCCAGCAGCCCCTCGGGGGGGAAGCTAACCGGGGAGCTGTTTTTT. It encodes CASSPSGGKLTGELFF.

The V gene is TRBV7-8, the J gene TRBJ1-6; the D gene is possibly TRBD1 (5 bases). CDR3 length: 16 residues. Germline assignment: CDR1 SGHVS and CDR2 FQNEAQ. V was cut by 5 bases and J by 0 bases, with 11 bases left in between. CDR3 DNA: TGTGCCAGCAGCACAACGGGGGTCTCCTATAATTCACCCCTCCACTTT. Its protein product is CASSTTGVSYNSPLHF.

The chain employs TRBV30 and TRBJ2-7, with D possibly being TRBD1 (6 bases). CDR1 and CDR2 from the germline V gene are GTSNPN and SVGIG (reference sequence). V was shortened by 3 bases and J by 2 bases, with 20 bases between the two germline ends. The CDR3 has 16 amino acids. CDR3 DNA: TGTGCCTGGAGCCTGGGGACACCGGGAATTACCTACGAGCAGTACTTC. This translates into CAWSLGTPGITYEQYF.

In its sample, this clone was seen once. Here the CDR3 DNA reads TGCGCCAGCAGCCCGGGACTAGCGGAGGGGAACGAGCAGTACTTC. This encodes CASSPGLAEGNEQYF. The rearrangement joins TRBV4-1 to TRBJ2-7, with TRBD2 matching 11 bases. The CDR3 extends over 15 amino acids. Per the germline V gene, CDR1 is MGHRA and CDR2 is YSYEKL. V shed 4 bases and J 5 bases; nucleotides not matched to a gene: 7.

On this clone: A read error is likely, as this CDR3 ends without the conserved phenylalanine or tryptophan. The DNA is omitted, as the CDR3 cannot be located on it reliably, and the CDR3 follows TCRdb's listing. This chain links TRBV7-8 with TRBJ2-3; the D segment call TRBD1 is taken from the table without a DNA check. From its first to its last residue, the CDR3 has 13 amino acids. Germline V gene lookup returns CDR1 SGHVS and CDR2 FQNEAQ. Here the CDR3 reads CASSLDVRGGGTL.

The V gene is TRBV27, the J gene TRBJ2-2; TRBD2 matches at 11 bases. The CDR3 covers 16 residues. Losses at the gene ends were 2 bases for V and 7 bases for J; bases not matched to a gene: 6. CDR1 MNHEY and CDR2 SMNVEV come from the germline V gene (reference sequence). The CDR3 nucleotides are TGTGCCAGCAGTTTACTTAGCGGGGGGGCCGTCGGGGAGCTGTTTTTT. Translation gives CASSLLSGGAVGELFF.

The CDR3 DNA sequence: TGTGCCAGCAGCTTAGCCCGCGGGACTAGCGGGGCCCCCTACAATGAGCAGTTCTTC. This translates into CASSLARGTSGAPYNEQFF. The V call is TRBV7-9, the J call TRBJ2-1, with 13 bases matching TRBD2. From germline, CDR1 is SEHNR and CDR2 FQNEAQ (reference sequence). V was pared by 0 bases and J by 2 bases, with 7 bases of the junction left unmatched. CDR3 size: 19 residues.

This chain connects TRBV4-1 to TRBJ2-1; D is perhaps TRBD2 (6 bases). The CDR3 is 14 amino acids. The V end was cut by 1 base, the J end by 7 bases, with 11 bases between. CDR1 and CDR2 from the germline V gene are MGHRA and YSYEKL. The CDR3 sequence is CASSQVEGRNEQFF. In nucleotides, the CDR3 is TGCGCCAGCAGCCAAGTGGAGGGGAGGAATGAGCAGTTCTTC.

The chain uses TRBV15 and TRBJ2-7, with 10 bases lining up with TRBD2. The CDR3 runs 14 residues. The germline CDR1 and CDR2 sequences are LNHNV and YYDKDF (reference sequence). V gave up 1 base and J gave up 4 bases; unmatched junction bases: 1. CDR3 in amino acids: CATSRGGLAYEQYF. The CDR3 nucleotides are TGTGCCACCAGCAGAGGGGGACTAGCGTACGAGCAGTACTTC.

This clone came up a few times. This chain uses TRBV4-2 with TRBJ1-2, with 7 bases that match TRBD1. CDR3 length equals 13 residues. Losses at the gene ends were 1 base for V and 4 bases for J; bases not matched to a gene: 0. Germline-derived CDR1 and CDR2 are LGHNA and YNFKEQ. CDR3 loop: CASSQAGGYGYTF. The CDR3 nucleotides read TGTGCCAGCAGCCAAGCAGGGGGCTATGGCTACACCTTC.

The genes are TRBV6-5 and TRBJ1-4; D unresolved. This CDR3 has 14 amino acids. CDR1 MNHEY and CDR2 SVGAGI come from the germline V gene. Trimming removed 6 bases at V and 7 bases at J, with 15 bases between. CDR3 DNA sequence: TGTGCCAGCAGCCCGGGTAACCTAATTGAAAAACTGTTTTTT. It translates to CASSPGNLIEKLFF.

The chain uses TRBV15 and TRBJ2-1, with 10 bases identical to TRBD2. The J segment lost 7 bases and the V segment lost 1 base, leaving 4 bases of the junction unmatched. The CDR3 totals 15 residues. CDR1 LNHNV and CDR2 YYDKDF come from the germline V gene (reference sequence). The CDR3 DNA reads as TGTGCCACCAGCAGAGGGCAGCGGGAGGGAAATGAGCAGTTCTTC. Its translation is CATSRGQREGNEQFF.

V gene TRBV7-9 combines with J gene TRBJ2-1, with D maybe TRBD1 (6 bases). This CDR3 spans 14 amino acids. Trimming removed 5 bases from V and 0 bases from J, with 8 bases in between. Germline V gene data show CDR1 as SEHNR and CDR2 as FQNEAQ (reference sequence). The CDR3 sequence: CASSQDSSYNEQFF. In DNA, the CDR3 is TGTGCCAGCAGCCAGGACAGCTCCTACAATGAGCAGTTCTTC.

This clone occurred a few times. V gene TRBV15 combines with J gene TRBJ2-4, with 11 nucleotides matching TRBD2. Germline assignment: CDR1 LNHNV and CDR2 YYDKDF (reference sequence). This CDR3 is built from 15 residues. V lost 5 bases to trimming and J lost 10 bases; unmatched junction nucleotides: 10. The CDR3 is CATSATSGMAPIQYF. CDR3 DNA sequence: TGTGCCACCAGCGCGACTAGCGGGATGGCCCCAATTCAGTACTTC. Based on the CDR3 plus reference TRBV15 and TRBJ2-4, the full variable domain is DAMVIQNPRYQVTQFGKPVTLSCSQTLNHNVMYWYQQKSSQAPKLLFHYYDKDFNNEADTPDNFQSRRPNTSFCFLDIRSPGLGDTAMYLCATSATSGMAPIQYFGAGTRLSVL.

The chain has TRBV5-1 and TRBJ2-7; D gene ambiguous. This CDR3 is built from 11 residues. V lost 3 bases, J lost 3 bases, and 4 bases lay in between. Germline loops: CDR1 SGHRS, CDR2 YFSETQ. The DNA for the CDR3 is TGCGCCAGCAGCTCTAGCTACGAGCAGTACTTC. Its protein is CASSSSYEQYF. The full variable domain, with the rest looked up from reference TRBV5-1 and TRBJ2-7, is KAGVTQTPRYLIKTRGQQVTLSCSPISGHRSVSWYQQTPGQGLQFLFEYFSETQRNKGNFPGRFSGRQFSNSRSEMNVSTLELGDSALYLCASSSSYEQYFGPGTRLTVT.

The rearrangement joins TRBV19 to TRBJ2-3, with 7 bases lining up with TRBD2. Germline V gene data show CDR1 as LNHDA and CDR2 as SQIVND (reference sequence). CDR3 length: 13 amino acids. With 6 bases clipped from V and 5 bases from J, the junction kept 5 bases outside the gene matches. The CDR3: CASRGRVGDTQYF. The CDR3 DNA sequence: TGTGCCAGTAGGGGGAGGGTTGGAGATACGCAGTATTTT.

This rearrangement joins TRBV7-9 to TRBJ1-5; D not resolved. CDR1 is SEHNR and CDR2 is FQNEAQ in the germline V gene (reference sequence). This CDR3 spans 13 amino acids. V gave up 2 bases and J gave up 7 bases, with 9 bases separating them. Here the CDR3 reads CASSLRMGQPQHF. CDR3 DNA: TGTGCCAGCAGCTTAAGAATGGGCCAGCCCCAGCATTTT.

The V gene is TRBV30, the J gene TRBJ2-7; no definite D call. Germline CDR1 GTSNPN, CDR2 SVGIG (reference sequence). The CDR3 contains 13 residues. Trimming took 1 base from V and 1 from J, leaving 8 bases between them. The CDR3 sequence: CAWSGRSSYEQYF. CDR3 bases: TGTGCCTGGAGTGGTCGGAGTTCCTACGAGCAGTACTTC. The whole variable domain, filled in from reference TRBV30 and TRBJ2-7, reads SQTIHQWPATLVQPVGSPLSLECTVEGTSNPNLYWYRQAAGRGLQLLFYSVGIGQISSEVPQNLSASRPQDRQFILSSKKLLLSDSGFYLCAWSGRSSYEQYFGPGTRLTVT.

The genes are TRBV5-1 and TRBJ1-1; D call uncertain. The CDR3 consists of 13 residues. CDR1 and CDR2 from the germline V gene are SGHRS and YFSETQ. Trimming left V 7 bases short and J 1 base short, with 11 bases between. DNA for the CDR3: TGCGCCAGCCGCTCGACTTGGAACACTGAAGCTTTCTTT. Its translation is CASRSTWNTEAFF. Based on the CDR3 plus reference TRBV5-1 and TRBJ1-1, the full variable domain is KAGVTQTPRYLIKTRGQQVTLSCSPISGHRSVSWYQQTPGQGLQFLFEYFSETQRNKGNFPGRFSGRQFSNSRSEMNVSTLELGDSALYLCASRSTWNTEAFFGQGTRLTVV.